This T cell receptor beta chain originates from a study of T cell responses to AZD1222 COVID-19 vaccine (dated by TCRdb to about 2021). Regarding the research as a whole: AZD1222 recipients with second doses at about 4 weeks or about 12 weeks were pooled, because spike-specific TCR depth and breadth did not differ between schedules. A total of around 240 trial participants underwent TCR sequencing, of whom about 210 had received two doses of AZD1222 and around 25 had received two doses of the MenACWY control vaccine. Trial participants were enrolled by age into 18-55, 56-69 and 70-plus year subgroups, with roughly 150, 30 and 60 TCR-sequenced participants respectively.

The CDR3 regions of human TCRbeta chains were subjected to immunosequencing. Per the original workflow: TCRs in the repertoires were matched against a reference library of SARS-CoV-2-specific TCRs that had been generated with the MIRA antigen-specificity platform. Breadth was defined as the fraction of unique TCRs that were SARS-CoV-2-associated, and depth was defined as the fraction of total T cells that were SARS-CoV-2-associated. Each spike-specific TCR was assigned to its reactive spike region and to a CD4 or CD8 class using the MIRA data. Log10-transformed breadth and depth values were compared by one-way ANOVA with Sidak's multiple comparisons tests. The table was pulled from immuneACCESS by TCRdb, which kept in-frame rearrangements only. Such tables lose some clones; where checked, under half of the loss comes from unresolved V genes, and the rest has no known cause. That table is the source of V, J and clone size, and D and trimming were worked out from the DNA. The sample records roughly 100,000 clones, around nine tenths of which are singletons. The ten largest clones represent around 20% of the sample.

To note about this clone: Its recognized antigen is unknown. Base qualities are missing; no much larger clone stands one base away.

Its CDR3 holds 17 amino acids, cysteine through phenylalanine. This entry keeps only the CDR3 DNA: 51 bases, framed from base 1. The germline V gene gives CDR1 as KGHDR and CDR2 as SFDVKD. Cut back by 6 bases and 2 bases, the V and J ends lie 18 bases apart. Overall study outcomes, separate from this receptor: Vaccine-associated CD4 TCRs spanned the whole spike protein, with dominant responses in regions 160-218 and 743-854. Because no samples from the day 14 peak response were available, repertoires could be characterized only after the peak T cell response. Nearly half of unique spike-specific TCRs reportedly recognized epitopes outside regions mutated in the B.1.351 and B.1.1.7 variants. Conclusions about previously exposed vaccinees were limited because only a handful of AZD1222 recipients were SARS-CoV-2 seropositive at baseline. The 56-69-year group was small, and its depth increase did not reach significance, likely because of low power. Spike-specific TCR breadth and depth rose significantly after two AZD1222 doses compared with day 0 and with MenACWY recipients. Participants were mostly white British, with more females than males. The authors suggested clonal diversity may have been underestimated.

Read against the paper, the sample's time point label means: baseline before first vaccination. The vaccinee samples were drawn from two UK trials, COV001 and COV002, one of which was a single-blind randomized controlled phase 2/3 trial testing AZD1222 (ChAdOx1 nCoV-19) in healthy adults. Trial participant PBMC samples were collected at day 0 and day 28 after the second dose for TCRbeta chain sequencing. The sample was peripheral blood, taken on day 0 of AZD1222 vaccination. The receptor was derived from an adult in good health. In this chain, TRBV24-1 is recombined with TRBJ2-2; TRBD1 is perhaps the D gene, given 6 matching bases. The CDR3 has the sequence CATSLGTGHFNTGELFF. The DNA is TGTGCCACCAGTTTAGGCACAGGGCACTTCAACACCGGGGAGCTGTTTTTT.